The clone carrying this T cell receptor (beta chain) was picked up many times. Germline loops: CDR1 SGHAT, CDR2 FQDESV (reference sequence). V shed 5 bases, J shed 7 bases, and the junction held 5 bases outside the gene matches. This CDR3 has 14 residues. The sample belongs to a study of low-dose radiotherapy and immunotherapy resistance in tumors. The wider study: Cohort 2 was treated with 1 Gy per fraction every two weeks, amounting to 13 Gy across 26 weeks.

Documented time point: before trial treatment. Administered to the donors were nivolumab, ipilimumab, aspirin, low-dose cyclophosphamide and low-dose radiotherapy. First-strand cDNA relied on TRAV- and TRBV-specific primers spanning alpha and beta chains. The authors ran around 19 PCR cycles to amplify TCRs with a constant-region primer and V-primer adapter. TCRdb re-called the reads through MiXCR, storing one row per CDR3 protein. The table lists under 95,000 distinct CDR3 sequences, roughly a sixth of them singletons. This TCR was recovered from a male donor with prostate cancer. The rearrangement uses TRBV11-1 and TRBJ1-6, with 7 bases fitting TRBD1. The sequencing here drew on PBMCs, taken before treatment. The CDR3 DNA follows: TGTGCCAGCAGCCGACAGGGAAGGAATTCACCCCTCCACTTT. Translating it yields CASSRQGRNSPLHF. The full variable domain, rest sourced from reference TRBV11-1 and TRBJ1-6, is EAEVAQSPRYKITEKSQAVAFWCDPISGHATLYWYRQILGQGPELLVQFQDESVVDDSQLPKDRFSAERLKGVDSTLKIQPAELGDSAMYLCASSRQGRNSPLHFGNGTRLTVT.